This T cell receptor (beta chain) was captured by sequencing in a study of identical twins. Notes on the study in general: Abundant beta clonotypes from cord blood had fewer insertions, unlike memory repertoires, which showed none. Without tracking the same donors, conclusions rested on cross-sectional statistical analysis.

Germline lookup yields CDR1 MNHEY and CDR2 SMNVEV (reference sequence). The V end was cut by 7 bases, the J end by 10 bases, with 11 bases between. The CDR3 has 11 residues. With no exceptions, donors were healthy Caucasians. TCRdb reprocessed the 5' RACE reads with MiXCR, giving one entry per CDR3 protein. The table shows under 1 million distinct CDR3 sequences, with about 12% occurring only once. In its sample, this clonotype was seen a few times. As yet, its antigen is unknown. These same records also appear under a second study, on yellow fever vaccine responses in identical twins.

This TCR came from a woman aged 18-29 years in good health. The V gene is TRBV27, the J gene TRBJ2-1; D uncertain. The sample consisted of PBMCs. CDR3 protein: CASTRQGEQFF. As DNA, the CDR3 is TGTGCCAGCACCCGACAAGGGGAGCAGTTCTTC.